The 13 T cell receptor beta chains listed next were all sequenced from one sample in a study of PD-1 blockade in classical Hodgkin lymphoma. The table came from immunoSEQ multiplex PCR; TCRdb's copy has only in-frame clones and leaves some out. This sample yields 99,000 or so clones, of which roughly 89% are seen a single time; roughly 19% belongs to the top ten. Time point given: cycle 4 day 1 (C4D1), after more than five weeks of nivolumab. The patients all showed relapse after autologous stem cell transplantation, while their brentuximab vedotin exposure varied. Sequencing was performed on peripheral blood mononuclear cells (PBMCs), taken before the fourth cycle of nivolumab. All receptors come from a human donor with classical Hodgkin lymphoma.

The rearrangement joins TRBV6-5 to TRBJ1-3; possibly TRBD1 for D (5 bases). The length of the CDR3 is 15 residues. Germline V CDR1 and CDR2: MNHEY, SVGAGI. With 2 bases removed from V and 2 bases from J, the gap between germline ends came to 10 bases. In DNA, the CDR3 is TGTGCCAGCAGTTACGGGCAGGGCGCTGGAAACACCATATATTTT. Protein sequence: CASSYGQGAGNTIYF.

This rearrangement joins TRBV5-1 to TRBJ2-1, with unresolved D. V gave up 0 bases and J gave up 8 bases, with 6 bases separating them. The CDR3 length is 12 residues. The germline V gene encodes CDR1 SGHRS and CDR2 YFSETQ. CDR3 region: CASSLARYEQFF. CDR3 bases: TGCGCCAGCAGCTTGGCAAGGTATGAGCAGTTCTTC.

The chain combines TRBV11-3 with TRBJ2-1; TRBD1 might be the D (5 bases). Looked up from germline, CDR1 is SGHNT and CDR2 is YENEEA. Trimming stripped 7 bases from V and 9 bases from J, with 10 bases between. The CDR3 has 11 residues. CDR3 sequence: CASIERGEQFF. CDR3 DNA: TGTGCCAGCATCGAAAGGGGTGAGCAGTTCTTC.

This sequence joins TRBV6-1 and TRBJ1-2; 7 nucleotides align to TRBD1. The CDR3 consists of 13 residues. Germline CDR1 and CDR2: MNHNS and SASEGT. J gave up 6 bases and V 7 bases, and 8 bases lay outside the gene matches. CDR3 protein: CASTSDRIDGYTF. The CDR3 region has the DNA TGTGCCAGCACCTCGGACAGGATCGATGGCTACACCTTC.

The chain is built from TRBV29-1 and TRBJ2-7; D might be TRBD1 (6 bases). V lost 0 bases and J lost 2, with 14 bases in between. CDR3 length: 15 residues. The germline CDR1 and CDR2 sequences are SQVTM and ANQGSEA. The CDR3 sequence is CSVEDWTDSTYEQYF. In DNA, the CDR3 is TGCAGCGTTGAAGATTGGACAGACTCGACCTACGAGCAGTACTTC.

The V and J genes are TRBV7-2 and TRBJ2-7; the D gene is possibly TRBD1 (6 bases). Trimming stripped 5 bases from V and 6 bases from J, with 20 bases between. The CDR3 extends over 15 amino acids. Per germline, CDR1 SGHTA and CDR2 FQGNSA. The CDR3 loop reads CASSPQGRLIGEQYF. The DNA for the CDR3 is TGTGCCAGCAGCCCACAGGGTCGATTAATCGGCGAGCAGTACTTC.

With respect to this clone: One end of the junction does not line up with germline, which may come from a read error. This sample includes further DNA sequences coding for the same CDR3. The CDR3, as DNA: TGCGCCAGCAGCGCACAGGGGGACTATGGCTACACCTTC. Encoded protein: CASSAQGDYGYTF. The V and J genes are TRBV9 and TRBJ1-2; 8 nucleotides agree with TRBD1. In germline, CDR1 is SGDLS, CDR2 YYNGEE. CDR3 length equals 13 residues. The variable domain in full, with the rest retrieved from reference TRBV9 and TRBJ1-2, is DSGVTQTPKHLITATGQRVTLRCSPRSGDLSVYWYQQSLDQGLQFLIQYYNGEERAKGNILERFSAQQFPDLHSELNLSSLELGDSALYFCASSAQGDYGYTFGSGTRLTVV.

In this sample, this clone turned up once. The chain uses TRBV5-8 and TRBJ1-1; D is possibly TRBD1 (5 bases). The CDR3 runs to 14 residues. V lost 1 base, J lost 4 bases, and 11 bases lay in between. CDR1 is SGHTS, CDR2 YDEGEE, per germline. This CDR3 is CASSLQGSGTEAFF. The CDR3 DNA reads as TGTGCCAGCAGCTTGCAGGGTTCTGGCACTGAAGCTTTCTTT.

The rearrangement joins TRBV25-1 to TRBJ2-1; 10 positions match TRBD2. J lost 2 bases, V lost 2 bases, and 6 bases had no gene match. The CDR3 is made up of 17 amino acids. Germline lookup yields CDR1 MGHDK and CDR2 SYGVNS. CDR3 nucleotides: TGTGCCAGCAGTGAAGGAAGTCTAGCGGGGGCCTACAATGAGCAGTTCTTC. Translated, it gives CASSEGSLAGAYNEQFF. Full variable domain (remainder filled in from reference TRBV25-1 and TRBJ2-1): EADIYQTPRYLVIGTGKKITLECSQTMGHDKMYWYQQDPGMELHLIHYSYGVNSTEKGDLSSESTVSRIRTEHFPLTLESARPSHTSQYLCASSEGSLAGAYNEQFFGPGTRLTVL.

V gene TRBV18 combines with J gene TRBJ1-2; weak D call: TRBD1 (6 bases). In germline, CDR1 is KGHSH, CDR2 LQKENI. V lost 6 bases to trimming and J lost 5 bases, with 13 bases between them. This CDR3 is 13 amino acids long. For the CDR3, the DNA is TGTGCCAGCTCTTCGGACAGAAATTATGGCTACACCTTC. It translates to CASSSDRNYGYTF.

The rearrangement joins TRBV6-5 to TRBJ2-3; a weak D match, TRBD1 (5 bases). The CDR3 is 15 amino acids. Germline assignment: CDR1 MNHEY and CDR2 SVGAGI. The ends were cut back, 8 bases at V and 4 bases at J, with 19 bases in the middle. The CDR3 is CASSTSRAQADTQYF. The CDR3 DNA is TGTGCCAGCTCCACCTCTAGAGCACAGGCAGATACGCAGTATTTT.

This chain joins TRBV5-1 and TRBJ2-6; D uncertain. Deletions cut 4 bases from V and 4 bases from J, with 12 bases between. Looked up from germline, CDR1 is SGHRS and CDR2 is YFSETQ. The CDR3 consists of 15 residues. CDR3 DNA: TGCGCCAGCAGCCCGTCAAATCCAGGGGCCAACGTCCTGACTTTC. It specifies CASSPSNPGANVLTF.

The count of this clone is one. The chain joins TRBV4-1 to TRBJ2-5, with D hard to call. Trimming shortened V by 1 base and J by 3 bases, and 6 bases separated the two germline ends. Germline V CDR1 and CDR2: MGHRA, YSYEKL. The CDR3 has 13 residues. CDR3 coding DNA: TGCGCCAGCAGCCAAGGGCAAAAAGAGACCCAGTACTTC. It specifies CASSQGQKETQYF.